These T cell receptor beta chains were read from a single sample in a study of T cell responses to AZD1222 COVID-19 vaccine. TCRdb's copy holds only in-frame clones and misses some; the assay was immunoSEQ multiplex PCR. The sample holds some 200,000 clones, over 85% seen once. Sequenced material: peripheral blood, taken 28 days after the second AZD1222 dose. All receptors come from an adult who received the AZD1222 COVID-19 vaccine. Both conserved end residues are trimmed from each CDR3. The size entry is marked missing in some rows and otherwise reads once, few, many or a size class.

v_call | clone_size | cdr3_aa
TRBV10-1 | NA | ASSGIGTGVNEQF
TRBV30 | NA | AWSVGISLRKLF
TRBV5-1 | NA | ASSLKPGNTEAF
TRBV18 | NA | ASSPAMSYEQY
TRBV19 | NA | ASSIGYTDTQY
TRBV2 | NA | ASSGNGQSGPLYGYT
TRBV7-3 | NA | ASSPTSGGSGTGELF
TRBV11-3 | NA | ASSFGLAGMSEQF
TRBV24-1 | NA | ATSATGDTEAF
TRBV6-1 | NA | ASSEARGQGPLVNYGYT
TRBV11-2 | NA | ASSLLGQNTGELF
TRBV6-5 | NA | ASLQGTILNTEAF
TRBV7-3 | once | ASSPRHYSYNEQF
TRBV20-1 | NA | SASGQTSTDTQY
TRBV19 | NA | ASNWSRGPLH
TRBV19 | once | ASSILAGGSYNEQF
TRBV28 | NA | ASSLTVHSNQPQH
TRBV3-1/TRBV3-2 | NA | TSSQGSIGIETQY
TRBV2 | NA | ASSLGGGAQVEQF
TRBV19 | NA | ASIAGGTDTQY
TRBV24-1 | NA | ATSATLTGFNQPQH
TRBV10-3 | once | AIGGKGELF
TRBV4-2 | NA | ASSQGTGGGYYGYT
TRBV28 | once | ASSFGGVGEKLF
TRBV24-1 | NA | ATGGAGELF
TRBV6-5 | NA | ASNHGPNYGYT
TRBV7-9 | NA | ASSLLGWTENTGELF
TRBV2 | NA | ASSVGWDREAF
TRBV29-1 | NA | SVQPIQGSGNTIY